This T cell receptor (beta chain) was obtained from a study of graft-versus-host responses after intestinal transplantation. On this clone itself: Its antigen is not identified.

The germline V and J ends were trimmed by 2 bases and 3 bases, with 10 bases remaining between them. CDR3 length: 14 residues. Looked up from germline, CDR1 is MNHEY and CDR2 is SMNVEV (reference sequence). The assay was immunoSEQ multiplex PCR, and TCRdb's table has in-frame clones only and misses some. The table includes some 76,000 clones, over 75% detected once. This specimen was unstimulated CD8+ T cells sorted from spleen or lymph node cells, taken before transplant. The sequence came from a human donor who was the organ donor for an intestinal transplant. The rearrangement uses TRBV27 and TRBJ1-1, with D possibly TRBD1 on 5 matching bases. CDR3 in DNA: TGTGCCAGCAGTTTACAGGGTGCATACACTGAAGCTTTCTTT. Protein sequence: CASSLQGAYTEAFF.